What follows are 31 T cell receptor beta chains derived from one specimen sequenced in a study of T cells expressing NK-cell markers (dated by TCRdb to the early 2020s). The library was made by 5' RACE. The sequencer listed for this sample is Illumina HiSeq 2000. One entry per CDR3 protein sequence results from the TCRdb reprocessing of the reads, with DNA left out. This sample's table contains about 460,000 distinct CDR3 sequences. The ten biggest clones cover 1.4% to 1.5% of the sample. Material for sequencing was blood T cells: a sorted CD56 or NKG2C T cell subset, CD4+ or CD8+ T cells, or bulk PBMC T cells (not recorded which). These TCRs come from a woman aged 45-65 years in good health. Donor details come from another sample of the same person, matched by shared clones.

The V call is TRBV9, the J call TRBJ1-2. Germline V gene data show CDR1 as SGDLS and CDR2 as YYNGEE. This CDR3 comprises 16 residues. This chain's CDR3 is CASSVGGGIFYYGYTF.

This chain's CDR3 is CALGGWSYEQYF. V gene TRBV7-9 combines with J gene TRBJ2-7; TCRdb's assignment of TRBD1 cannot be checked, as there is no DNA. CDR1 is SEHNR, CDR2 FQNEAQ, per germline (reference sequence). The CDR3 runs to 12 residues.

The V call is TRBV20-1, the J call TRBJ2-7. This CDR3 has 16 amino acids. Per germline, CDR1 DFQATT and CDR2 SNEGSKA (reference sequence). This CDR3 reads CSASDPTSGISDEQYF.

The chain recombines TRBV7-2 with TRBJ2-7; the D call of TRBD2 rests on TCRdb alone, since no DNA is present to check it. This CDR3 has 18 amino acids. Germline V gene data show CDR1 as SGHTA and CDR2 as FQGNSA. CDR3: CASSLVGRLASGRNEQYF.

The CDR3 spells CAAMNTGELFF. The gene calls are TRBV4-1 and TRBJ2-2. The CDR3 is 11 amino acids. Germline loops: CDR1 MGHRA, CDR2 YSYEKL.

This chain links TRBV3-1 with TRBJ1-1. The CDR3 totals 12 residues. Germline-derived CDR1 and CDR2 are LGHDT and YNNKEL (reference sequence). The CDR3 here is CASSPGLPEAFF.

The chain carries TRBV7-2 and TRBJ2-1; TCRdb's assignment of TRBD2 cannot be checked, as there is no DNA. Germline loops: CDR1 SGHTA, CDR2 FQGNSA. CDR3 length: 12 amino acids. CDR3 amino acids: CASSSSRLDQFF.

The genes are TRBV24-1 and TRBJ2-1; TCRdb indicates TRBD2, and absent DNA this call remains unverified. The CDR3 is made up of 19 amino acids. Germline V CDR1 and CDR2: KGHDR, SFDVKD. The CDR3 here is CATSDTRLGSGKSYNEQFF.

This chain uses TRBV6-5 with TRBJ1-2. Germline CDR1 MNHEY, CDR2 SVGAGI. The CDR3 sequence is 12 residues long. CDR3 region: CASSYGGGGYTF.

The chain carries TRBV12-3 or TRBV12-4 and TRBJ2-2; TCRdb returns TRBD1, unconfirmable since there is no DNA. CDR3 length: 13 residues. The CDR3 sequence: CASSTGGKGELFF.

The CDR3 loop is CASSQDEARKETQYF. The J gene is TRBJ2-5, the V gene TRBV3-1. Germline V gives CDR1 LGHDT, CDR2 YNNKEL (reference sequence). This CDR3 region has 15 residues.

The V gene is TRBV11-2, the J gene TRBJ2-2; checking the TCRdb D call of TRBD1 is not possible without DNA. CDR3 length equals 18 residues. Germline V lookup: CDR1 SGHAT, CDR2 FQNNGV. The CDR3 reads CASSLDSPGTGRTGELFF.

The V gene is TRBV5-1, the J gene TRBJ2-6; the D call of TRBD1 rests on TCRdb alone, since no DNA is present to check it. From germline, CDR1 is SGHRS and CDR2 YFSETQ. This CDR3 comprises 17 residues. This CDR3 reads CASSLGQGGFGANVLTF. The entire variable domain, with the rest obtained from reference TRBV5-1 and TRBJ2-6, is as follows: KAGVTQTPRYLIKTRGQQVTLSCSPISGHRSVSWYQQTPGQGLQFLFEYFSETQRNKGNFPGRFSGRQFSNSRSEMNVSTLELGDSALYLCASSLGQGGFGANVLTFGAGSRLTVL.

CDR3 region: CSASSRRSGSNTGELFF. The chain employs TRBV20-1 and TRBJ2-2; TCRdb calls TRBD2, which cannot be checked without DNA. Germline assignment: CDR1 DFQATT and CDR2 SNEGSKA (reference sequence). The CDR3 consists of 17 residues.

The chain recombines TRBV3-1 with TRBJ2-4. Germline V gene lookup returns CDR1 LGHDT and CDR2 YNNKEL (reference sequence). The CDR3 totals 15 residues. The CDR3 sequence is CASSQEYWRINIQYF.

This sequence joins TRBV12-3 or TRBV12-4 and TRBJ2-5; the TRBD2 assignment by TCRdb is unverifiable without DNA. CDR3 length equals 17 residues. The CDR3 reads CASSFALGPSGSETQYF.

The J gene is TRBJ2-5, the V gene TRBV5-1; with no DNA, the TCRdb D assignment of TRBD2 cannot be verified. CDR1 SGHRS and CDR2 YFSETQ come from the germline V gene. This CDR3 region has 15 residues. The CDR3 region is CASSASGRESETQYF. The full variable domain, with the rest looked up from reference TRBV5-1 and TRBJ2-5, is KAGVTQTPRYLIKTRGQQVTLSCSPISGHRSVSWYQQTPGQGLQFLFEYFSETQRNKGNFPGRFSGRQFSNSRSEMNVSTLELGDSALYLCASSASGRESETQYFGPGTRLLVL.

The gene calls are TRBV7-9 and TRBJ2-5; TCRdb lists TRBD1, though no DNA is available to test this call. The CDR3 spans 15 residues. Germline loops: CDR1 SEHNR, CDR2 FQNEAQ (reference sequence). The CDR3 loop reads CASSKGTDMGETQYF.

The chain has TRBV28 and TRBJ1-1; without DNA, the TCRdb call of TRBD1 cannot be checked. From germline, CDR1 is MDHEN and CDR2 SYDVKM. The CDR3 extends over 15 amino acids. The chain's CDR3 is CASSLTNRARAEAFF.

The chain couples TRBV5-1 to TRBJ2-2. There are 13 residues in the CDR3. Germline-derived CDR1 and CDR2 are SGHRS and YFSETQ. The CDR3 sequence: CASRTDLPGELFF.

This CDR3 is CASSKAGGYNEQFF. The chain is built from TRBV5-4 and TRBJ2-1; TCRdb's D gene call, TRBD2, goes unchecked for lack of DNA. CDR3 length equals 14 residues. The germline CDR1 and CDR2 sequences are SGHNT and YYREEE (reference sequence).

V gene TRBV20-1 combines with J gene TRBJ2-5; without DNA, the TCRdb call of TRBD2 cannot be checked. Per the germline V gene, CDR1 is DFQATT and CDR2 is SNEGSKA (reference sequence). The CDR3 extends over 15 amino acids. The CDR3 is CSAREGGRIQETQYF.

The chain carries TRBV24-1 and TRBJ2-1. CDR3 length equals 15 residues. Looked up from germline, CDR1 is KGHDR and CDR2 is SFDVKD. CDR3 protein: CATSGSRIPYNEQFF.

This chain uses TRBV6-2 or TRBV6-3 with TRBJ2-1; the TCRdb call, TRBD2, lacks DNA for checking. This CDR3 has 16 residues. The germline V gene has CDR1 MNHEY and CDR2 SVGEGT. The CDR3 loop is CASSYRREGLYNEQFF.

This rearrangement joins TRBV15 to TRBJ2-1; absent DNA, TCRdb's TRBD2 call cannot be checked. CDR1 is LNHNV and CDR2 is YYDKDF in the germline V gene (reference sequence). CDR3 length equals 19 residues. The CDR3 reads CATSRDSPFGLAGGLEQFF.

The chain recombines TRBV12-3 or TRBV12-4 with TRBJ2-3; the TRBD2 assignment by TCRdb is unverifiable without DNA. The CDR3 extends over 14 amino acids. This CDR3 reads CASSSLAGSFTQYF.

This chain connects TRBV7-2 to TRBJ1-5; checking the TCRdb D call of TRBD1 is not possible without DNA. CDR1 is SGHTA and CDR2 is FQGNSA in the germline V gene. The CDR3 loop spans 15 amino acids. The CDR3 reads CASSSNGGVNQPQHF.

The chain uses TRBV29-1 and TRBJ1-1; the TRBD1 assignment by TCRdb is unverifiable without DNA. The germline gives CDR1 SQVTM, CDR2 ANQGSEA. The CDR3 has 13 residues. The CDR3 loop is CSGSGTGYTEAFF.

V usage is TRBV12-3 or TRBV12-4 and J usage is TRBJ2-5; TCRdb outputs TRBD1, but without DNA this stays unchecked. The CDR3 contains 16 residues. This CDR3 reads CASSLLTGKSRETQYF.

The CDR3 sequence: CASSSGGAQTQYF. The V call is TRBV12-3 or TRBV12-4, the J call TRBJ2-5; TCRdb's D gene call, TRBD1, goes unchecked for lack of DNA. The length of the CDR3 is 13 residues.

This rearrangement joins TRBV12-3 or TRBV12-4 to TRBJ2-7; TCRdb's D gene call, TRBD2, goes unchecked for lack of DNA. This CDR3 region has 14 residues. This CDR3 is CASTLAGGPYEQYF.